This record looks at one T cell receptor (beta chain) sequence and its context. The antigen is undetermined. This CDR3 has 16 residues. V shed 6 bases and J 4 bases; nucleotides not matched to a gene: 9. The sample is drawn from a study of response to subunit inactivated influenza vaccine. Overall study findings and caveats: The authors proposed limited new T cell recruitment per seasonal influenza vaccination.

MiXCR was run by TCRdb on the RT-PCR reads, yielding one entry per CDR3 protein. The sample records fewer than 400,000 distinct CDR3 sequences, less than 25% being singletons. The TCR was taken from a man aged 50-75 years who received an inactivated influenza vaccine. The chain joins TRBV12-3 or TRBV12-4 to TRBJ1-6; 7 bases line up with TRBD1. Specimen: PBMCs from blood, collected approximately 22 months after vaccination. The CDR3 nucleotides read TGTGCCAGCAGCCCGGATCGACAGGGATATAATTCACCCCTCCACTTT. It encodes CASSPDRQGYNSPLHF.